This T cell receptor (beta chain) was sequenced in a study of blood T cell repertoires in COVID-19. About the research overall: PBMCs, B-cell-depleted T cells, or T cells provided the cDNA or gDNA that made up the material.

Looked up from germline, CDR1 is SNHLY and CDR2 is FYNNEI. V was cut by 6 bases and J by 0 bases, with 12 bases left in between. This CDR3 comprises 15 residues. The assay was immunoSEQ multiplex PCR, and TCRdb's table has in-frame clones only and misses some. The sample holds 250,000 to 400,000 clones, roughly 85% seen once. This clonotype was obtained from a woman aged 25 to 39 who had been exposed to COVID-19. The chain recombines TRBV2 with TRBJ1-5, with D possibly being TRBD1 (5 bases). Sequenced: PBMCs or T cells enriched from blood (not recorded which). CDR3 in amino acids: CASRGGSYSNQPQHF. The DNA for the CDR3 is TGTGCCAGCAGGGGGGGATCCTATAGCAATCAGCCCCAGCATTTT.